The entry below describes one TCR beta chain. Its antigen is unidentified. The sample is drawn from a study of cytomegalovirus exposure and HLA in healthy donors. The CDR3 runs 14 residues. The germline V gene has CDR1 LNHDA and CDR2 SQIVND (reference sequence). V was shortened by 1 base and J by 8 bases, with 14 bases between the two germline ends. Points from the study as a whole: In a later analysis, HLA-associated beta chains showed higher expansion and lower generation probabilities than comparable chains.

PCR employed 60 Vbeta and 13 Jbeta primers. TCRdb keeps only in-frame clones here, not all; method: immunoSEQ multiplex PCR. The data hold under 200,000 clones, with approximately 80% observed a single time. The chain is built from TRBV19 and TRBJ1-2; possibly TRBD1 for D (5 bases). The sample was PBMCs. The sequence was obtained from a woman in her 40s in good health and CMV-seropositive. The CDR3 loop reads CASSIGGAAEGYTF. The CDR3 DNA reads as TGTGCCAGTAGTATAGGTGGGGCCGCGGAGGGCTACACCTTC.